This T cell receptor beta chain stems from a study of vaccination and CD4 T cells after COVID-19. The overall study: Overlapping spike pools from SARS-CoV-2 and HCoV-NL63, HCoV-OC43 and HCoV-229E served as culture stimuli.

The germline CDR1 and CDR2 sequences are SGHAT and FQNNGV. The germline V and J ends were trimmed by 3 bases and 1 base, with 6 bases remaining between them. The CDR3 is 14 amino acids. Oncomine TCR Beta short-read sequencing was applied to DNA from cultured CD4+ T cells. One entry per CDR3 protein results from TCRdb running MiXCR on the PCR reads. The sample contains 15,000 to 20,000 distinct CDR3 sequences, less than 35% of which appear only once. A few counts support this clonotype. Its specificity is unknown. The treatment denotes: approximately 10-day PBMC culture with coronavirus spike peptide pools or control peptides (ViraFEST assay).

This clonotype was obtained from a human donor with COVID-19. Sample: cultured CD4+ T cells from blood. This chain links TRBV11-2 with TRBJ2-2, with TRBD1 as a possible D gene (5 bases). Written as DNA, the CDR3 is TGTGCCAGCAGCTTTACAGGGAACACCGGGGAGCTGTTTTTT. Translating it yields CASSFTGNTGELFF.